This T cell receptor beta chain was observed in a study of T-cell memory formation after mild COVID-19. Study-level results: Largely, contracting CD4+ clones fell within CM and EM, and contracting CD8+ clones within EMRA. Memory cells collected pre-infection included some clones that later responded, suggesting cross-reactive memory joined.

Germline lookup yields CDR1 SGHTA and CDR2 FQGTGA. V dropped 8 bases and J dropped 6 bases, with 14 bases sitting between them. The CDR3 is made up of 13 amino acids. This clonotype was counted between two and nine times. Antigen specificity is unknown. Libraries for TCRalpha and TCRbeta carried sample barcodes and unique molecular identifiers via 5'RACE. TCRdb fed the 5' RACE reads into MiXCR, producing one record per CDR3 protein. The repertoire has approximately 300,000 distinct CDR3 sequences, more than 15% of them found once; the top ten carry roughly 20%. Sequences were obtained from PBMCs or a T cell subset sorted from them (not recorded which). The receptor comes from a man aged 18 to 35 who had mild COVID-19 (a few samples of this study predate the infection). Cell type and time point are not known. The chain employs TRBV7-3 and TRBJ2-1; unclear D gene. As DNA, the CDR3 is TGTGCCAGCGGCAGGTCTGCAGCCAATGAGCAGTTCTTC. Encoded protein: CASGRSAANEQFF.